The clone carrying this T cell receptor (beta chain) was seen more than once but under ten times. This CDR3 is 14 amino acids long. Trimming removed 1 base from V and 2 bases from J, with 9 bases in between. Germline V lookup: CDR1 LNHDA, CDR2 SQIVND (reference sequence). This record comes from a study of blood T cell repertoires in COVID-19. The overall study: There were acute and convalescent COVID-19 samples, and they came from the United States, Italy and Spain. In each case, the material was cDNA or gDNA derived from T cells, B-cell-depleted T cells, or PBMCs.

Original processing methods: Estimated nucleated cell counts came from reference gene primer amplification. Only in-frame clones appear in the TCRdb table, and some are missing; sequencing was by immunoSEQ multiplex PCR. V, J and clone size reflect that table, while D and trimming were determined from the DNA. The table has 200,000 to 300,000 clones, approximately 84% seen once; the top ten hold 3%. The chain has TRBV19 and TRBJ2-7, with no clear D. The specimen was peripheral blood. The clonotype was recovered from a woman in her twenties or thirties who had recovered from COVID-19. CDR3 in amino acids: CASSIALFTYEQYF. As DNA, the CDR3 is TGTGCCAGTAGTATAGCTCTTTTTACCTACGAGCAGTACTTC.